The clone carrying this T cell receptor (beta chain) was observed a handful of times. Using RNA transcripts as the source, TCR beta CDR3 regions were amplified. The TCR CDR3 first-round RT-PCR relied on the HTBI primer set. TCRdb called the multiplex PCR reads again in MiXCR, with one record for every CDR3 protein. The sample yields 410,000 or so distinct CDR3 sequences, around 15% seen once. The sample is drawn from a study of T cells in Graves' hyperthyroidism and ophthalmopathy. V was cut by 0 bases and J by 4 bases, with 12 bases left in between. The CDR3 is 16 residues long. Per the germline V gene, CDR1 is SGHNT and CDR2 is YENEEA.

The V call is TRBV11-3, the J call TRBJ1-4; the D gene is possibly TRBD1 (5 bases). The sequencing sample was made of blood. This TCR came from a young man with Graves' ophthalmopathy. The CDR3 protein is CASSLEGTAINEKLFF. The CDR3 nucleotides read TGTGCCAGCAGCTTAGAGGGGACGGCTATTAATGAAAAACTGTTTTTT.